Presented here are 26 T cell receptor beta chains from one specimen sequenced in a study of cytomegalovirus exposure and HLA in healthy donors. Amplification used 60 Vbeta primers and 13 Jbeta primers. Method: immunoSEQ multiplex PCR; TCRdb's copy keeps in-frame clones and lacks some. The repertoire holds 100,000 to 150,000 clones, with around 80% as singletons. Specimen: PBMCs. The receptors stem from a woman under 40 in good health and CMV-seronegative.

The rearrangement joins TRBV10-1 to TRBJ2-5; TRBD2 is a possible D gene (5 bases). The germline gives CDR1 WNHNN, CDR2 SYGVQD (reference sequence). V lost 5 bases and J lost 5, with 18 bases in between. The CDR3 loop spans 15 amino acids. DNA of the CDR3: TGCGCCAGCAGTCGGAGCGGCGGCCCCGGGGAGACCCAGTACTTC. Translated: CASSRSGGPGETQYF.

Written as DNA, the CDR3 is TGTGCCAGCAGGACAGGTCCAGACGTTGGAAACACCATATATTTT. It yields the protein CASRTGPDVGNTIYF. The chain has TRBV6-1 and TRBJ1-3, with D perhaps TRBD1 (6 bases). Germline-derived CDR1 and CDR2 are MNHNS and SASEGT. The CDR3 is 15 residues long. Trimming removed 6 bases from V and 3 bases from J, with 15 bases in between.

The rearrangement uses TRBV15 and TRBJ2-5; D is unclear. CDR3 size: 15 residues. Germline CDR1 is LNHNV and CDR2 is YYDKDF (reference sequence). V lost 0 bases and J 1 base, leaving 9 bases between the germline ends. The CDR3 DNA reads TGTGCCACCAGCAGAGACGCGGTCCTCCAAGAGACCCAGTACTTC. Translating it yields CATSRDAVLQETQYF.

The chain has TRBV2 and TRBJ1-3; D gene ambiguous. CDR1 is SNHLY, CDR2 FYNNEI, per germline. This CDR3 region has 14 residues. The V gene lost 5 bases and the J gene lost 0 bases, with 8 bases spanning the gap. This CDR3 is CASSSGNSGNTIYF. CDR3 DNA: TGTGCCAGCAGTTCAGGAAACTCTGGAAACACCATATATTTT.

This rearrangement joins TRBV2 to TRBJ2-1; D is undetermined. Germline CDR1 SNHLY, CDR2 FYNNEI. This CDR3 comprises 11 residues. With 6 bases removed from V and 9 bases from J, the gap between germline ends came to 9 bases. The chain's CDR3 is CASRGTGEQFF. The CDR3, as DNA: TGTGCCAGCAGGGGTACGGGTGAGCAGTTCTTC.

The chain recombines TRBV5-1 with TRBJ1-6; possibly TRBD1 for D (6 bases). Per germline, CDR1 SGHRS and CDR2 YFSETQ. CDR3 length equals 14 residues. Trimming took off 4 bases at V and 7 bases at J, with 12 bases between the two ends. The chain's CDR3 is CASSLTGFNSPLHF. CDR3 DNA: TGCGCCAGCAGCCTAACAGGGTTCAATTCACCCCTCCACTTT.

The genes are TRBV19 and TRBJ2-1; 7 nucleotides agree with TRBD1. Looked up from germline, CDR1 is LNHDA and CDR2 is SQIVND (reference sequence). J lost 4 bases, V lost 2 bases, and 5 bases had no gene match. The CDR3 spans 15 residues. CDR3 DNA: TGTGCCAGTAGTATACAACAGGGGAAGTACAATGAGCAGTTCTTC. Residues: CASSIQQGKYNEQFF.

The chain carries TRBV30 and TRBJ1-2; possibly TRBD1 for D (6 bases). V lost 5 bases and J 2 bases, leaving 9 bases between the germline ends. The CDR3 totals 12 residues. Germline V CDR1 and CDR2: GTSNPN, SVGIG (reference sequence). CDR3: CAWGRGNYGYTF. The DNA of the CDR3 is TGTGCCTGGGGCAGGGGCAACTATGGCTACACCTTC.

The chain uses TRBV18 and TRBJ2-7; 10 bases fit TRBD2. Germline V gene data show CDR1 as KGHSH and CDR2 as LQKENI. This CDR3 contains 16 residues. The V gene end was trimmed by 4 bases and the J gene end by 2 bases; junction bases not matched to a gene: 8. The CDR3 is CASSRLTSGITYEQYF. The CDR3 nucleotides are TGTGCCAGCTCACGACTAACTAGCGGGATAACCTACGAGCAGTACTTC.

J is TRBJ2-4 and V is TRBV4-3, with 10 bases identical to TRBD2. The germline V gene has CDR1 LGHNA and CDR2 YSLEER. J lost 7 bases, V lost 3 bases, and 9 bases had no gene match. The CDR3 extends over 16 amino acids. The CDR3 loop reads CASSQGLAGVGNIQYF. The CDR3 region has the DNA TGCGCCAGCAGCCAGGGGCTAGCGGGAGTGGGGAACATTCAGTACTTC.

J is TRBJ2-3 and V is TRBV7-2; D not certain. CDR3 length: 14 residues. Germline V gene sequence: CDR1 SGHTA, CDR2 FQGNSA. Trimming removed 6 bases at V and 0 bases at J, with 10 bases between. CDR3 in DNA: TGTGCCAGCAGACGGCAGACTAGCACAGATACGCAGTATTTT. Translating it yields CASRRQTSTDTQYF. Full variable domain (rest looked up from reference TRBV7-2 and TRBJ2-3): GAGVSQSPSNKVTEKGKDVELRCDPISGHTALYWYRQSLGQGLEFLIYFQGNSAPDKSGLPSDRFSAERTGGSVSTLTIQRTQQEDSAVYLCASRRQTSTDTQYFGPGTRLTVL.

The genes are TRBV29-1 and TRBJ2-1; D is uncertain. V shed 4 bases and J shed 4 bases, with 8 bases lying between them. Germline CDR1 and CDR2: SQVTM and ANQGSEA. The CDR3 is 12 residues long. The CDR3 nucleotides are TGCAGCGTTGGCCAGACATACAATGAGCAGTTCTTC. Residues: CSVGQTYNEQFF.

The rearrangement uses TRBV14 and TRBJ1-2, with D possibly TRBD1 on 5 matching bases. Germline V lookup: CDR1 SGHDN, CDR2 FVKESK. The germline V and J ends were trimmed by 3 bases and 8 bases, with 22 bases remaining between them. The CDR3 is 16 residues long. The CDR3 DNA follows: TGTGCCAGCAGCCAGCATGGAGGGGCTAGTATGGAAGGCTACACCTTC. Encoded protein: CASSQHGGASMEGYTF.

The V gene is TRBV4-2, the J gene TRBJ1-4, with 7 positions matching TRBD1. This CDR3 is 16 amino acids long. Germline V gives CDR1 LGHNA, CDR2 YNFKEQ. V lost 4 bases, J lost 0 bases, and 5 bases stayed unmatched. CDR3 DNA sequence: TGTGCCAGCAGCCCAGAAGGGACAGCAACTAATGAAAAACTGTTTTTT. It yields the protein CASSPEGTATNEKLFF.

The J gene is TRBJ2-1, the V gene TRBV9; 9 bases line up with TRBD1. This CDR3 region has 15 residues. CDR1 is SGDLS and CDR2 is YYNGEE in the germline V gene. V trimming: 3 bases; J trimming: 2 bases; junction bases outside the gene matches: 3. The CDR3 reads CASSAGQGPYNEQFF. The CDR3 DNA is TGTGCCAGCAGCGCAGGACAGGGGCCCTACAATGAGCAGTTCTTC.

V is TRBV5-4 and J is TRBJ2-7, with a possible D match to TRBD1 (9 bases). This CDR3 region has 15 residues. Trimming stripped 4 bases from V and 3 bases from J, with 17 bases between. Germline V gives CDR1 SGHNT, CDR2 YYREEE (reference sequence). CDR3 coding DNA: TGTGCCAGCAGCCGGGAGGGACAGGGAAACTACGAGCAGTACTTC. Translating gives CASSREGQGNYEQYF.

This clone was observed a handful of times. This sequence joins TRBV11-3 and TRBJ2-3, with TRBD1 as a possible D gene (6 bases). CDR3 length equals 15 residues. CDR1 is SGHNT and CDR2 is YENEEA in the germline V gene. Trimming removed 4 bases at V and 2 bases at J, with 13 bases between. The CDR3 nucleotides read TGTGCCAGCAGCTCTCGAGGGGGTCTCACAGATACGCAGTATTTT. As protein: CASSSRGGLTDTQYF.

In this sample, this clone turned up once. The CDR3 loop is CASSLTTDSSYGYTF. The CDR3 DNA reads TGTGCCAGCAGCTTAACGACAGACTCTTCCTATGGCTACACCTTC. The chain links TRBV11-2 to TRBJ1-2, with a possible D match to TRBD1 (5 bases). CDR1 is SGHAT, CDR2 FQNNGV, per germline. Trimming shortened V by 2 bases and J by 4 bases, and 14 bases separated the two germline ends. There are 15 residues in the CDR3.

This clone appeared a single time. V usage is TRBV27 and J usage is TRBJ2-7; 13 nucleotides agree with TRBD2. The CDR3 extends over 14 amino acids. The germline CDR1 and CDR2 sequences are MNHEY and SMNVEV (reference sequence). The V segment lost 8 bases and the J segment 6 bases; nucleotides outside the gene matches: 7. This CDR3 reads CASAGTSGTFEQYF. In DNA, the CDR3 is TGTGCCAGCGCCGGGACTAGCGGGACCTTCGAGCAGTACTTC.

V and J are TRBV27 and TRBJ1-5; 7 bases fit TRBD1. CDR3 size: 14 residues. Looked up from germline, CDR1 is MNHEY and CDR2 is SMNVEV (reference sequence). V lost 6 bases to trimming and J lost 3 bases; unmatched junction nucleotides: 5. The DNA of the CDR3 is TGTGCCAGCAGCCAGACAGGGCCCAATCAGCCCCAGCATTTT. Its protein is CASSQTGPNQPQHF.

V and J are TRBV4-1 and TRBJ2-2; 7 bases match TRBD2. The CDR3 sequence is 17 residues long. The V gene's germline CDR1 is MGHRA and CDR2 YSYEKL. J lost 0 bases, V lost 3 bases, and 7 bases had no gene match. The CDR3 spells CASSHGTGGPNTGELFF. CDR3 DNA: TGCGCCAGCAGCCACGGAACGGGGGGTCCGAACACCGGGGAGCTGTTTTTT.

This clone has only one observation. The CDR3 is CASSLRADEPYEQYF. The CDR3 DNA reads as TGTGCCAGCTCACTCAGAGCGGACGAACCCTACGAGCAGTACTTC. This chain joins TRBV18 and TRBJ2-7, with D tentatively TRBD2 (5 bases). CDR1 is KGHSH and CDR2 is LQKENI in the germline V gene. Deletions cut 4 bases from V and 2 bases from J, with 15 bases between. There are 15 residues in the CDR3.

This clone was seen more than once but under ten times. The V call is TRBV30, the J call TRBJ1-1; D not resolved. The CDR3 is 13 residues long. Trimming took 3 bases from V and 6 from J, leaving 14 bases between them. Germline values: CDR1 GTSNPN, CDR2 SVGIG (reference sequence). The CDR3: CAWSAGFNPEAFF. CDR3 DNA sequence: TGTGCCTGGAGCGCGGGATTCAACCCTGAAGCTTTCTTT.

V usage is TRBV4-1 and J usage is TRBJ2-7; weak D call: TRBD2 (5 bases). Germline-derived CDR1 and CDR2 are MGHRA and YSYEKL. The CDR3 has 13 amino acids. Trimming shortened V by 1 base and J by 6 bases, and 10 bases separated the two germline ends. CDR3 DNA: TGCGCCAGCAGCCAAGTCAAAGGGAGCGAGCAGTACTTC. Its translation: CASSQVKGSEQYF.

The chain joins TRBV4-3 to TRBJ2-2; D gene unclear. The germline CDR1 and CDR2 sequences are LGHNA and YSLEER. This CDR3 contains 18 residues. Trimming pared 0 bases from V and 2 bases from J, leaving 16 bases between. CDR3 in amino acids: CASSQDGPGWYNTGELFF. The CDR3 nucleotides are TGCGCCAGCAGCCAAGATGGCCCCGGGTGGTATAACACCGGGGAGCTGTTTTTT.

The V and J genes are TRBV6-6 and TRBJ1-4, with D unresolved. Trimming took off 8 bases at V and 8 bases at J, with 9 bases between the two ends. CDR3 size: 11 residues. In germline, CDR1 is MNHNY, CDR2 SVGAGI (reference sequence). The CDR3 sequence is CASGEAEKLFF. CDR3 DNA: TGTGCCAGCGGGGAGGCGGAAAAACTGTTTTTT.